This T cell receptor beta chain is drawn from a study of T-cell reconstitution after alpha-beta-depleted transplantation in children. Points from the study as a whole: Several hundred expanded graft clones reportedly were the source of alpha-beta T cells about two months after transplant. By one year post-transplant, T-cell counts and diversity largely arose from T cells that were newly produced.

Unique molecular identifiers were incorporated when the TCRbeta library was constructed. TCRdb processed the PCR reads anew with MiXCR; each CDR3 protein has one entry. This sample has around 200,000 distinct CDR3 sequences, with around 9.9% found just once. The table lists this clonotype with a few counts. The antigen is not known. Germline CDR1 reads GTSNPN; CDR2 reads SVGIG (reference sequence). J gave up 4 bases and V 4 bases, and 6 bases lay outside the gene matches. The CDR3 length is 14 residues. Sequenced material: PBMCs, taken before TCRalphabeta/CD19-depleted stem cell transplant. The origin of this receptor is a child under two years old with acute myeloid leukemia, due to receive a stem cell transplant. The rearrangement joins TRBV30 to TRBJ2-2, with TRBD1 identical over 7 bases. CDR3 loop: CAWTRDSPTGELFF. The CDR3 nucleotides read TGTGCCTGGACTAGGGACAGCCCCACCGGGGAGCTGTTTTTT.